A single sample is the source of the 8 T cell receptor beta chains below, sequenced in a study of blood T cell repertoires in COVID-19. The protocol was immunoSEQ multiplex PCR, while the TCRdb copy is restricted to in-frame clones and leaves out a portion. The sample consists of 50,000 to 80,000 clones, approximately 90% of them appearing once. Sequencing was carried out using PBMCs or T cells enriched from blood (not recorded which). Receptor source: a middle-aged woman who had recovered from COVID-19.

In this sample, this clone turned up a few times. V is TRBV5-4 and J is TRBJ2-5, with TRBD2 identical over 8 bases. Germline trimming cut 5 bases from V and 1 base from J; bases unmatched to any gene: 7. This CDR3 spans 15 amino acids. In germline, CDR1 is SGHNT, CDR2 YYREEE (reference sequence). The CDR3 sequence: CASSPKLAGQETQYF. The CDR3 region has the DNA TGTGCCAGCAGTCCCAAGCTAGCGGGCCAAGAGACCCAGTACTTC.

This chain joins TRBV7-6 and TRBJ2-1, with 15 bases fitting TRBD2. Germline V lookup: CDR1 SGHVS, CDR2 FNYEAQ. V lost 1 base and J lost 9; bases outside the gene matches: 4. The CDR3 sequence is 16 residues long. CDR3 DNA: TGTGCCAGCAGCTTAGGTAGGGGACTAGCGGGAGGTGAGCAGTTCTTC. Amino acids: CASSLGRGLAGGEQFF. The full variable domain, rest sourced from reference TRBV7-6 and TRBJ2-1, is GAGVSQSPRYKVTKRGQDVALRCDPISGHVSLYWYRQALGQGPEFLTYFNYEAQQDKSGLPNDRFSAERPEGSISTLTIQRTEQRDSAMYRCASSLGRGLAGGEQFFGPGTRLTVL.

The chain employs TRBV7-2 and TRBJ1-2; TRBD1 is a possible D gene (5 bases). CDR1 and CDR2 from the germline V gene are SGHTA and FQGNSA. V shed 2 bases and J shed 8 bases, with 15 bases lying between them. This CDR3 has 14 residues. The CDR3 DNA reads TGTGCCAGCAGCTTATTTGGTGGGGCCGCGGGCTACACCTTC. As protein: CASSLFGGAAGYTF. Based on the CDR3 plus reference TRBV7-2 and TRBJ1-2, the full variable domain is GAGVSQSPSNKVTEKGKDVELRCDPISGHTALYWYRQSLGQGLEFLIYFQGNSAPDKSGLPSDRFSAERTGGSVSTLTIQRTQQEDSAVYLCASSLFGGAAGYTFGSGTRLTVV.

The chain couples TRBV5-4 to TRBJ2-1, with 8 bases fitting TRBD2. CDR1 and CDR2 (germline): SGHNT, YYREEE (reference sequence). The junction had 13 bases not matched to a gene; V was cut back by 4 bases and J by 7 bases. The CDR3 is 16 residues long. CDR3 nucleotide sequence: TGTGCCAGCAGCCCGGGTGCCGGGGGGGCGGGGAATGAGCAGTTCTTC. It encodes CASSPGAGGAGNEQFF.

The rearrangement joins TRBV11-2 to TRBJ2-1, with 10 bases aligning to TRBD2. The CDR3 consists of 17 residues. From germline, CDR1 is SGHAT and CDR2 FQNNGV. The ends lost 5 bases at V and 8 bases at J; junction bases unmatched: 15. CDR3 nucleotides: TGTGCCAGCAGCCTCCTCCTCACTAGCGGGGTGGCTGATGAGCAGTTCTTC. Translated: CASSLLLTSGVADEQFF.

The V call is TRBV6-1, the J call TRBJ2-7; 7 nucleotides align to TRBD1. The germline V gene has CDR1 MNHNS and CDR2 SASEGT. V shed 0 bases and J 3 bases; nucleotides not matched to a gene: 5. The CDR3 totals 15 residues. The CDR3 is CASSEATGSYYEQYF. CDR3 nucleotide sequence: TGTGCCAGCAGTGAAGCGACAGGGTCTTACTACGAGCAGTACTTC.

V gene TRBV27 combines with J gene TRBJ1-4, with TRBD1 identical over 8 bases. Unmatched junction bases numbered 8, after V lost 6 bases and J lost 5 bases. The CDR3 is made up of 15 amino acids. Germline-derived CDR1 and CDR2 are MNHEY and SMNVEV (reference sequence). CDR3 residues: CASSPNRGGNEKLFF. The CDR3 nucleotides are TGTGCCAGCAGCCCTAACAGGGGGGGGAATGAAAAACTGTTTTTT.

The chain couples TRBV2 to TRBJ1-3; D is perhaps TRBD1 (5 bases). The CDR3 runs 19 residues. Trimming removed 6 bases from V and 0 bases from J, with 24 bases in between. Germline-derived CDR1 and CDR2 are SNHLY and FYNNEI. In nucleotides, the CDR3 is TGTGCCAGCAGAGCGATCTTGGAGGGGCAGCCGTTCTCTGGAAACACCATATATTTT. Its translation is CASRAILEGQPFSGNTIYF.